The rows below give T cell receptor beta chains drawn from one sample of a study of T cells in Graves' hyperthyroidism and ophthalmopathy. MiXCR was run by TCRdb on the multiplex PCR reads, yielding one entry per CDR3 protein. The data contain 700,000 or so distinct CDR3 sequences, roughly 14% of them singletons. What was sequenced was blood. The origin of the receptors is a woman between 50 and 59 years old with Graves' ophthalmopathy. Both conserved end residues are part of each CDR3. The order of the fields is CDR3 DNA, CDR3 protein, D gene, J gene, V gene, clone size. A D gene is named only where the DNA matches it firmly. Expanded clones are given a class, and other clones once, few, many or no size at all.

DNA: TGTGCCAGCAGCTACACAACATACGGGGAGCTGTTTTTT
CDR3: CASSYTTYGELFF
D: .
J: TRBJ2-2
V: TRBV7-3
size: .

DNA: TGTGCCAGCAGTGAATTAACCGGGGAGCTGTTTTTT
CDR3: CASSELTGELFF
D: .
J: TRBJ2-2
V: TRBV6-1
size: many

DNA: TGCAGTGCGAAACATAGCGGGAGAACAGATACGCAGTATTTT
CDR3: CSAKHSGRTDTQYF
D: TRBD2
J: TRBJ2-3
V: TRBV20-1
size: .

DNA: TGTGCCAGCAGTGAAAAGGTTACAGGGAAATACAATGAGCAGTTCTTC
CDR3: CASSEKVTGKYNEQFF
D: .
J: TRBJ2-1
V: TRBV2
size: many

DNA: TGCAGTGCTACCCAGGGGGGGCAAGAGACCCAGTACTTC
CDR3: CSATQGGQETQYF
D: .
J: TRBJ2-5
V: TRBV20-1
size: .

DNA: TGTGCCACCAGCGTGATGGGGACAGTAAACATGAACACTGAAGCTTTCTTT
CDR3: CATSVMGTVNMNTEAFF
D: TRBD1
J: TRBJ1-1
V: TRBV15
size: .

DNA: TGTGCCAGCAGTGAAGGGGGTAGGACAGGGTTCGGTGGGAAGGCTCATAGGACCCAGCATTTT
CDR3: CASSEGGRTGFGGKAHRTQHF
D: TRBD1
J: TRBJ1-5
V: TRBV6-1
size: .

DNA: TGTGCCAGCAGTGACCTTGAGGCCCAGTACTTC
CDR3: CASSDLEAQYF
D: .
J: TRBJ2-5
V: TRBV2
size: .

DNA: TGTGCCACCAGCAGGGATAATTCACCCCTCCACTTT
CDR3: CATSRDNSPLHF
D: .
J: TRBJ1-6
V: TRBV15
size: many

DNA: TGTGCCACCAGCAGAGATGGAACAGGCGCCAATCAGCCCCAGCATTTT
CDR3: CATSRDGTGANQPQHF
D: .
J: TRBJ1-5
V: TRBV15
size: many

DNA: TGTGCCAGCAGCGTAGGTACCCCGGGACTAGCGGGAGGGCGCACAGATACGCAGTATTTT
CDR3: CASSVGTPGLAGGRTDTQYF
D: TRBD2
J: TRBJ2-3
V: TRBV9
size: .

DNA: TGTGCCTGGACCCAGAGGGTGACTGAAGCTTTCTTT
CDR3: CAWTQRVTEAFF
D: .
J: TRBJ1-1
V: TRBV30
size: many

DNA: TGTGCCAGCAGCCAAGTGGGCCAGCGCTATGGCTACACCTTC
CDR3: CASSQVGQRYGYTF
D: .
J: TRBJ1-2
V: TRBV14
size: few

DNA: TGTGCCAGCAGCTCCCAGGCGACTAGCGGGAGAGGTATGGGCTACAATGAGCAGTTCTTC
CDR3: CASSSQATSGRGMGYNEQFF
D: TRBD2
J: TRBJ2-1
V: TRBV7-2
size: .

DNA: TGTGCCAGCAGTTATCCTAGCTCCTACGAGCAGTACTTC
CDR3: CASSYPSSYEQYF
D: .
J: TRBJ2-7
V: TRBV28
size: many

DNA: TGTGCCAGCAGCTTGGTCAGCGGGAAGTACAATGAGCAGTTCTTC
CDR3: CASSLVSGKYNEQFF
D: TRBD2
J: TRBJ2-1
V: TRBV5-6
size: .